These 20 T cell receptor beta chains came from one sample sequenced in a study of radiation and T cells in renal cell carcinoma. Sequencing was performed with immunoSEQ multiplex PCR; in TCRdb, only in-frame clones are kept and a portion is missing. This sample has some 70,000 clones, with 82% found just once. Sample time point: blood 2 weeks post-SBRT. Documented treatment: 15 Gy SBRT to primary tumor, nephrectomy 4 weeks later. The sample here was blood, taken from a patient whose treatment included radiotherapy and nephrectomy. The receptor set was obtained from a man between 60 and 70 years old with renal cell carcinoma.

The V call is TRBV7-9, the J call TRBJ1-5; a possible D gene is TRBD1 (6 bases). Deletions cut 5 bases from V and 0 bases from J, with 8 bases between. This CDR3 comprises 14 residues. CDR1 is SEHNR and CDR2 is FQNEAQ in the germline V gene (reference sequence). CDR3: CASSGTTSNQPQHF. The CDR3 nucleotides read TGTGCCAGCAGCGGGACAACTAGCAATCAGCCCCAGCATTTT.

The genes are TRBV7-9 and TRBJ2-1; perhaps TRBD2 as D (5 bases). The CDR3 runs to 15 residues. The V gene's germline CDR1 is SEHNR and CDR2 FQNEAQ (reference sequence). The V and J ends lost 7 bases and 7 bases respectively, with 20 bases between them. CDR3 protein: CASTASRLIRNEQFF. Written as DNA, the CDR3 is TGTGCCAGCACCGCCAGTCGACTAATTCGGAATGAGCAGTTCTTC. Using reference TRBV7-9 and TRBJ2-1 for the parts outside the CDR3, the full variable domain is DTGVSQNPRHKITKRGQNVTFRCDPISEHNRLYWYRQTLGQGPEFLTYFQNEAQLEKSRLLSDRFSAERPKGSFSTLEIQRTEQGDSAMYLCASTASRLIRNEQFFGPGTRLTVL.

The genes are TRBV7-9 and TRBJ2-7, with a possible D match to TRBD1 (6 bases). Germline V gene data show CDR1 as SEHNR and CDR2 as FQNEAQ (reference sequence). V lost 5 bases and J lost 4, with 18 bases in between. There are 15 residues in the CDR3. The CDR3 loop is CASSPGETGHYEQYF. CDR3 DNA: TGTGCCAGCAGCCCAGGGGAGACAGGACATTACGAGCAGTACTTC.

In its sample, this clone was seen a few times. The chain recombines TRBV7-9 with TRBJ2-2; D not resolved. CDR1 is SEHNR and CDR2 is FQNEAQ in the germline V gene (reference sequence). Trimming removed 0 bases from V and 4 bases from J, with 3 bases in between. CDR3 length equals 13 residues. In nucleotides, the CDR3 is TGTGCCAGCAGCTTAGCCCTCACCGGGGAGCTGTTTTTT. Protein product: CASSLALTGELFF.

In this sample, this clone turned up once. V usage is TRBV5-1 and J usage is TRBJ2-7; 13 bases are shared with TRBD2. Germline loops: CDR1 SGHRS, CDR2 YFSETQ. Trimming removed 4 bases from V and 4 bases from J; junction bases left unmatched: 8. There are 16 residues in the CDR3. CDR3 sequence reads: CASSPTSGRVMYEQYF. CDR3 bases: TGCGCCAGCAGCCCCACTAGCGGGAGGGTGATGTACGAGCAGTACTTC.

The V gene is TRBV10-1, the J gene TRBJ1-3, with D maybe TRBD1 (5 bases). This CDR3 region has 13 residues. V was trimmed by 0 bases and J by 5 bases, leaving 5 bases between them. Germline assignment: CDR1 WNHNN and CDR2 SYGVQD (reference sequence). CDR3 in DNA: TGCGCCAGCAGTGAGTCGGGGCGAAACACCATATATTTT. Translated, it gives CASSESGRNTIYF.

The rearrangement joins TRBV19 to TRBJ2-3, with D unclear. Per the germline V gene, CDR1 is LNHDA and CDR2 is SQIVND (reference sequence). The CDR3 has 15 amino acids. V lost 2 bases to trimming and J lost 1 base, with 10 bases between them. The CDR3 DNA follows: TGTGCCAGTAGTATAAGGGCGCCGGGCACAGATACGCAGTATTTT. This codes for CASSIRAPGTDTQYF.

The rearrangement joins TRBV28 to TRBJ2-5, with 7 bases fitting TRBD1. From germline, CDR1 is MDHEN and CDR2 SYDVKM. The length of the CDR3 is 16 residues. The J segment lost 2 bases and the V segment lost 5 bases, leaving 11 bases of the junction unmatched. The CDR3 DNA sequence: TGTGCCAGCAGTAGGCTCAGGGGGATTCCACAAGAGACCCAGTACTTC. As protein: CASSRLRGIPQETQYF.

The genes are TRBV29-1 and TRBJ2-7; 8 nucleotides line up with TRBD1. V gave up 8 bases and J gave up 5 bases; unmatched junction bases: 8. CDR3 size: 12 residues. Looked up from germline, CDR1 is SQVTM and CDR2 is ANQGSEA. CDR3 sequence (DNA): TGCAGCATCTTAAACAGGGGGGACGAGCAGTACTTC. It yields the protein CSILNRGDEQYF.

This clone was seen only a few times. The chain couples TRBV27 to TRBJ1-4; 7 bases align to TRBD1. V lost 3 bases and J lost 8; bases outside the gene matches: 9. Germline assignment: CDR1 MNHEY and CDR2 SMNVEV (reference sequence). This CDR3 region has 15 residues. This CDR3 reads CASSFRSGGREKLFF. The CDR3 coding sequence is TGTGCCAGCAGTTTTAGGTCAGGGGGTCGGGAAAAACTGTTTTTT.

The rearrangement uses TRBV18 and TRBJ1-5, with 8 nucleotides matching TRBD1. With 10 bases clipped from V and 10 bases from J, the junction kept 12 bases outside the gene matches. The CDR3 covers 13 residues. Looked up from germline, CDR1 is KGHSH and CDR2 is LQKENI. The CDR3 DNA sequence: TGTGCCACCACACCGGACAGGGCTGGACCCCAGCATTTT. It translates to CATTPDRAGPQHF. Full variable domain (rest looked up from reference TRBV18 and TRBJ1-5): NAGVMQNPRHLVRRRGQEARLRCSPMKGHSHVYWYRQLPEEGLKFMVYLQKENIIDESGMPKERFSAEFPKEGPSILRIQQVVRGDSAAYFCATTPDRAGPQHFGDGTRLSIL.

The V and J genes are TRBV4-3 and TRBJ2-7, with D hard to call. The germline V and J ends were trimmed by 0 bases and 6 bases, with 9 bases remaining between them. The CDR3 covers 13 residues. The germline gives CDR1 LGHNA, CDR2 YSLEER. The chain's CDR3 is CASSQDDGSEQYF. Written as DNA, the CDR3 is TGCGCCAGCAGCCAAGATGATGGAAGCGAGCAGTACTTC.

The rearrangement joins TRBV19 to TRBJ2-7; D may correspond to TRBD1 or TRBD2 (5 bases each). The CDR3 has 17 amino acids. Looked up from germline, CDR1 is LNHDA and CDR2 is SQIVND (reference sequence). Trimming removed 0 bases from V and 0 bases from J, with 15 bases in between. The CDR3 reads CASSIDHTSGHSYEQYF. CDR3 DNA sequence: TGTGCCAGTAGTATAGATCACACGAGCGGACACTCCTACGAGCAGTACTTC.

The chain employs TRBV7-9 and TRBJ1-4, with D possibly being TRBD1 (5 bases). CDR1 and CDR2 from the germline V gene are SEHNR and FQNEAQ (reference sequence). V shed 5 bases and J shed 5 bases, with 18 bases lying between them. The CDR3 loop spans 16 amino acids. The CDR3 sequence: CASSPSWGVTNEKLFF. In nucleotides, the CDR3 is TGTGCCAGCAGCCCCTCCTGGGGGGTTACCAATGAAAAACTGTTTTTT.

In nucleotides, the CDR3 is TGTGCCAGTAGTGCCGGACCGGGAAGCACAGATACGCAGTATTTT. Protein: CASSAGPGSTDTQYF. The chain carries TRBV19 and TRBJ2-3; tentative D call: TRBD2 (5 bases). The CDR3 has 15 amino acids. Germline CDR1 reads LNHDA; CDR2 reads SQIVND (reference sequence). V dropped 5 bases and J dropped 0 bases, with 12 bases sitting between them.

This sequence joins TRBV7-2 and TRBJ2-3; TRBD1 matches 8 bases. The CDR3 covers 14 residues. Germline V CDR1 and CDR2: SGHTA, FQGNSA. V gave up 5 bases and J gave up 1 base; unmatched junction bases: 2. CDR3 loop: CASSPDRGTDTQYF. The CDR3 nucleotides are TGTGCCAGCAGCCCGGACAGGGGCACAGATACGCAGTATTTT.

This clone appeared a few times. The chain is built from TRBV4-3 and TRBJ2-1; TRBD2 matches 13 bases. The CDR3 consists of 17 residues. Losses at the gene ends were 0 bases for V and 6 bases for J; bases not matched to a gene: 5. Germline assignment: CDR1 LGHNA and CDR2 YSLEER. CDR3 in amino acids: CASSQDQTSGRANEQFF. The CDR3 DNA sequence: TGCGCCAGCAGCCAAGATCAAACTAGCGGGAGGGCCAATGAGCAGTTCTTC.

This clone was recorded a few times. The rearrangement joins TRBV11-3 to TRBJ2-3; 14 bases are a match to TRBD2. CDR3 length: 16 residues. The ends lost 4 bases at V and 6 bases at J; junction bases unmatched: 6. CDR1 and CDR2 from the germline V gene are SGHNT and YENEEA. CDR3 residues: CASSSGTSGSWDTQYF. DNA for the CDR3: TGTGCCAGCAGCTCAGGGACTAGCGGGAGTTGGGATACGCAGTATTTT.

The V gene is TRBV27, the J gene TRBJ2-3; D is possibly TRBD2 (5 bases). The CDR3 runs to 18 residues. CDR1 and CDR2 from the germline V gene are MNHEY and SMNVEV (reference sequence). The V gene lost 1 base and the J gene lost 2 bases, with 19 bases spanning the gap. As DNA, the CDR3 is TGTGCCAGCAGTTTATACCCTACAAGCGGAGATCTCACAGATACGCAGTATTTT. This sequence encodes CASSLYPTSGDLTDTQYF.

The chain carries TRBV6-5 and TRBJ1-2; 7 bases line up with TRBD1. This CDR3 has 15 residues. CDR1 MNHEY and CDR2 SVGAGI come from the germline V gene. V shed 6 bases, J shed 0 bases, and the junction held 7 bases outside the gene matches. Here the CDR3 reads CASRLTGPPNYGYTF. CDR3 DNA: TGTGCCAGCAGATTGACAGGGCCCCCTAACTATGGCTACACCTTC.